A selection of T cell receptor beta chains follows, all from one sample in a study of T cell responses to AZD1222 COVID-19 vaccine. The method was immunoSEQ multiplex PCR; TCRdb's version includes in-frame clones alone and lacks a portion of them. The table has around 170,000 clones, about 90% seen once. The material sequenced was peripheral blood, taken 28 days after the second AZD1222 dose. The receptor source for this set is an adult who received the AZD1222 COVID-19 vaccine. Both conserved end residues are part of each CDR3. Fields, in order: D gene, V gene, CDR3 length, clone size, J gene, CDR3 protein, CDR3 DNA. The D gene is left open where the match is weak. Clone size is given for some rows only: seen once, a few or many times, or a class if the clone is expanded.

.	TRBV5-6	13	.	TRBJ1-2	CASSPDGNYGYTF	TGTGCCAGCAGCCCTGACGGCAACTATGGCTACACCTTC
.	TRBV5-8	14	.	TRBJ1-5	CASSRWQGPQPQHF	TGTGCCAGCAGCAGGTGGCAGGGCCCTCAGCCCCAGCATTTT
TRBD2	TRBV5-6	15	.	TRBJ2-2	CASSFWGTSTGELFF	TGTGCCAGCAGCTTTTGGGGGACTAGCACCGGGGAGCTGTTTTTT
.	TRBV28	15	.	TRBJ2-7	CASSSRGSSNYEQYF	TGTGCCAGCAGTTCCCGGGGGAGTTCCAATTACGAGCAGTACTTC
.	TRBV5-1	14	.	TRBJ2-7	CASSLGPGSYEQYF	TGCGCCAGCAGCTTGGGGCCAGGGAGCTACGAGCAGTACTTC
.	TRBV10-3	19	.	TRBJ1-5	CAISEGKTGDAYSNQPQHF	TGTGCCATCAGTGAAGGGAAGACAGGCGACGCTTATAGCAATCAGCCCCAGCATTTT
.	TRBV4-1	15	few	TRBJ1-3	CASGERLFSGNTIYF	TGCGCCAGCGGGGAAAGGTTATTTTCTGGAAACACCATATATTTT
.	TRBV28	15	.	TRBJ1-2	CASSFGQSANYGYTF	TGTGCCAGCAGTTTCGGGCAGTCAGCTAACTATGGCTACACCTTC
TRBD1	TRBV5-1	18	.	TRBJ2-3	CASSLEENSGQGTDTQYF	TGCGCCAGCAGCTTGGAAGAGAACTCCGGACAGGGCACAGATACGCAGTATTTT
.	TRBV10-3	16	.	TRBJ1-4	CAISESLGGRGEKLFF	TGTGCCATCAGTGAGTCATTGGGGGGCCGAGGCGAAAAACTGTTTTTT
TRBD2	TRBV10-2	14	.	TRBJ2-7	CASRLAGGSYEQYF	TGCGCCAGCCGACTAGCGGGGGGCTCCTACGAGCAGTACTTC
.	TRBV15	16	.	TRBJ2-6	CATSREEGVGANVLTF	TGTGCCACCAGCAGAGAGGAAGGGGTAGGGGCCAACGTCCTGACTTTC
TRBD1	TRBV16	17	.	TRBJ1-2	CASSQSRTGSTNYGYTF	TGTGCCAGCAGCCAATCCCGGACAGGGAGCACTAACTATGGCTACACCTTC
TRBD2	TRBV12-5	16	.	TRBJ2-3	CASGPGGLAGTGTQYF	TGTGCTAGTGGTCCTGGGGGACTAGCGGGTACAGGTACGCAGTATTTT
TRBD1	TRBV4-2	15	.	TRBJ1-2	CASSPRTGQFHGYTF	TGTGCCAGCAGCCCGCGGACAGGACAGTTCCATGGCTACACCTTC
.	TRBV2	12	once	TRBJ2-4	CAKGLAKNIQYF	TGTGCCAAGGGGTTAGCCAAAAACATTCAGTACTTC
TRBD1	TRBV10-3	15	.	TRBJ2-3	CAISEDRVGPDTQYF	TGTGCCATCAGTGAGGACAGGGTGGGTCCAGATACGCAGTATTTT